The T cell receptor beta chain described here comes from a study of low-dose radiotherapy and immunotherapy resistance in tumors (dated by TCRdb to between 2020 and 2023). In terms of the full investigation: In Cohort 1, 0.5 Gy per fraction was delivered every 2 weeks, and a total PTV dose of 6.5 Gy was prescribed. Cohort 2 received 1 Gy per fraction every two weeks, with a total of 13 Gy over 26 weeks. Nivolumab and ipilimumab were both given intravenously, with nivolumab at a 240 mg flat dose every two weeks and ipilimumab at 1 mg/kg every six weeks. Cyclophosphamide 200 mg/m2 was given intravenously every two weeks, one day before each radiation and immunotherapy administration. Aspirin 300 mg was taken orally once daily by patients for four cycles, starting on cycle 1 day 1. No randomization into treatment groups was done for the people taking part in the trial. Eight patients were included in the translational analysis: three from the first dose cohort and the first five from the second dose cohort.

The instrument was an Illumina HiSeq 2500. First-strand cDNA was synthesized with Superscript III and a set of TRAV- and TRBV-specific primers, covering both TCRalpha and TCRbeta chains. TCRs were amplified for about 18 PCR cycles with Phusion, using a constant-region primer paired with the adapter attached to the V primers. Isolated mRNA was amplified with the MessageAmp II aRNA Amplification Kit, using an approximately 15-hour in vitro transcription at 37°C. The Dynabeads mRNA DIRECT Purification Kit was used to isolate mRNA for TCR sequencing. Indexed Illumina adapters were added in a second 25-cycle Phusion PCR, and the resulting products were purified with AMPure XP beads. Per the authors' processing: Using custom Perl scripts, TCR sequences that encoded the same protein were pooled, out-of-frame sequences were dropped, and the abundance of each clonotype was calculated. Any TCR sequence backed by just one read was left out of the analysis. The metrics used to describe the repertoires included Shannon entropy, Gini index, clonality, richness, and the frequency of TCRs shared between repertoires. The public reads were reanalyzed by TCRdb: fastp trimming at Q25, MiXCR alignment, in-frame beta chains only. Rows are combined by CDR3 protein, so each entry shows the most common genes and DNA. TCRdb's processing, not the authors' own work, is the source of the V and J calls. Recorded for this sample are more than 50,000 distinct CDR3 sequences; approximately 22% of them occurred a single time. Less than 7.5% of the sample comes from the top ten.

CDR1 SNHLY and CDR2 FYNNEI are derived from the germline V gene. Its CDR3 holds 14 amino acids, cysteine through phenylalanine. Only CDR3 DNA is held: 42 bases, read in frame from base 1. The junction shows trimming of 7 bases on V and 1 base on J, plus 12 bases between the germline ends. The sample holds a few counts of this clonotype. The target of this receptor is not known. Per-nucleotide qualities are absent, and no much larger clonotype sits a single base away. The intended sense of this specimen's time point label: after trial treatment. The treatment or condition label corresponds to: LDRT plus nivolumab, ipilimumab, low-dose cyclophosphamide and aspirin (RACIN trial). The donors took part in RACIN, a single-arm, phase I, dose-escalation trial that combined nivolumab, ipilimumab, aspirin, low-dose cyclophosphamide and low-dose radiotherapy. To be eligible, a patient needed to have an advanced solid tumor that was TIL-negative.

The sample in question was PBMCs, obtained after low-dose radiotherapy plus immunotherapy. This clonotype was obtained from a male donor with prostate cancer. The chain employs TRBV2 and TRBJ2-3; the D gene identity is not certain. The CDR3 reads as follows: CASKAASGTDTQYF. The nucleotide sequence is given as TGTGCCAGCAAGGCGGCGAGCGGCACAGATACGCAGTATTTT.